The entry below describes one TCR beta chain. The antigen is unknown. The sample comes from a study of beta chain features in type 1 diabetes. In total, each donor contributed a single heparinised blood draw that averaged about 120 mL. Expressed TCRB transcripts were sequenced, since all the RNA that had been isolated was reverse transcribed. Clones were read by immunoSEQ multiplex PCR, and TCRdb kept only the in-frame ones, dropping some. Among roughly 250,000 clones, about 71% were seen once, and the ten largest hold approximately 0.05%. Study-wide points: Shortening of TCRB CDR3s, moderate but significant, appeared in all four CD4+ subsets of Type 1 diabetes patients. At VDJ recombination sites, type 1 diabetes patients had fewer insertions and more deleted nucleotides.

The origin of this receptor is a young man in good health. What was sequenced was naive CD4+ T cells from blood.

The chain's CDR3 is CASTQDGFSSYEQYF. The CDR3 bases are TGTGCCAGCACACAGGACGGATTTTCTTCCTACGAGCAGTACTTC. The V call is TRBV5-4, the J call TRBJ2-7; a weak D match, TRBD1 (5 bases). Per the germline V gene, CDR1 is SGHNT and CDR2 is YYREEE (reference sequence). V lost 6 bases and J lost 1, with 17 bases in between. The CDR3 contains 15 residues.